These 2 T cell receptor beta chains originate from one sample sequenced in a study of blood T cell repertoires in COVID-19. Generated by immunoSEQ multiplex PCR, the TCRdb table keeps only in-frame clones and is missing some. The sample consists of 250,000 to 300,000 clones, about 86% of them appearing once. Material for sequencing was peripheral blood. These receptors came from a woman in her sixties or seventies with COVID-19, enrolled during active disease.

V usage is TRBV5-1 and J usage is TRBJ1-2; D remains unclear. The CDR3 is made up of 12 amino acids. Trimming removed 4 bases at V and 4 bases at J, with 8 bases between. Germline CDR1 reads SGHRS; CDR2 reads YFSETQ. As DNA, the CDR3 is TGCGCCAGCAGCGAGGATGGCTATGGCTACACCTTC. This encodes CASSEDGYGYTF.

This clone was seen a handful of times. The rearrangement joins TRBV4-1 to TRBJ1-1; no reliable D call. Germline CDR1 reads MGHRA; CDR2 reads YSYEKL. The CDR3 contains 16 residues. The ends were cut back, 4 bases at V and 0 bases at J, with 15 bases in the middle. The DNA for the CDR3 is TGCGCCAGCAGCCTAGAACCCCAGTCAATGAACACTGAAGCTTTCTTT. Amino acids: CASSLEPQSMNTEAFF.